This T cell receptor (beta chain) was sequenced for a study of blood T cell repertoires in COVID-19. The wider study: Acute and convalescent COVID-19 specimens originated in the United States, Italy and Spain.

Germline values: CDR1 MNHEY, CDR2 SMNVEV (reference sequence). V was clipped by 5 bases and J by 0 bases; unmatched bases: 5. This CDR3 contains 16 residues. Assay used: immunoSEQ multiplex PCR; TCRdb lists only in-frame clones, some missing. The data hold nearly 300,000 clones, with 85% to 90% observed a single time. All enrollees were roughly 18 to 89 years old and from under 25 US areas. The chain joins TRBV27 to TRBJ2-3; 10 bases align to TRBD1. The receptor was isolated from a woman aged 45 to 65 who had been exposed to COVID-19. The sequenced sample was PBMCs or T cells enriched from blood (not recorded which). The CDR3 spells CASSRTGGTSTDTQYF. The CDR3 region has the DNA TGTGCCAGCAGTCGGACAGGGGGAACTAGCACAGATACGCAGTATTTT.